What follows describes a single TCR beta chain. The antigen is undetermined. The source of the sample is a study of T-cell memory formation after mild COVID-19. The wider study: The study found TCR clusters largely donor specific. Study-level results: Contracting clones from day 15 to 85 had balanced CD4/CD8; later expanders favoured CD4+. Confirmation was lacking for SARS-CoV-2 specificity of second-wave clones that peaked on day 37.

MiXCR, run by TCRdb on the 5' RACE reads, gives a single entry per CDR3 protein. This table has 450,000 or so distinct CDR3 sequences, roughly 20% appearing once. The CDR3 totals 12 residues. Germline CDR1 is SQVTM and CDR2 is ANQGSEA. Trimming took off 7 bases at V and 2 bases at J, with 11 bases between the two ends. Specimen: PBMCs or a T cell subset sorted from them (not recorded which). This sequence originates from an adult woman who had mild COVID-19 (a few samples of this study predate the infection). Cell type and time point are not known. The genes are TRBV29-1 and TRBJ1-1; no firm D call. CDR3 in amino acids: CSAHFSNTEAFF. In DNA form, the CDR3 reads TGCAGCGCCCACTTCAGCAACACTGAAGCTTTCTTT.